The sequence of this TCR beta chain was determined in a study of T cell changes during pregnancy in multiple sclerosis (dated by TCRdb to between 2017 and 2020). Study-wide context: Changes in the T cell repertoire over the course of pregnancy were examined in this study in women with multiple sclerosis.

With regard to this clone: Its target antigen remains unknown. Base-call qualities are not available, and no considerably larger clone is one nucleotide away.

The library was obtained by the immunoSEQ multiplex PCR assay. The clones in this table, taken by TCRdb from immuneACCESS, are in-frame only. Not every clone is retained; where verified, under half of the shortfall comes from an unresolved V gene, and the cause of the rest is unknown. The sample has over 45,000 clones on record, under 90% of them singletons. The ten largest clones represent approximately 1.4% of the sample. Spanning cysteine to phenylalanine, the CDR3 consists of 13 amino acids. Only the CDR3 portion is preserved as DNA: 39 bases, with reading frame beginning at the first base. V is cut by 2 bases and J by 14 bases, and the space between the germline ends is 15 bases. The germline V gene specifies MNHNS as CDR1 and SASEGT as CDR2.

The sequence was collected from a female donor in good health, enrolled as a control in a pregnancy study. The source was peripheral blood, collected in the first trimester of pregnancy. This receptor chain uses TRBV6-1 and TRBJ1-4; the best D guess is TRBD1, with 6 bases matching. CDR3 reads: CASSESQGIDLFF. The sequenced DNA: TGTGCCAGCAGTGAAAGTCAGGGGATTGACCTGTTTTTT.